The 13 T cell receptor beta chains presented below share a single source sample, sequenced in a study of cytomegalovirus exposure and HLA in healthy donors. PCR involved 60 Vbeta and 13 Jbeta primers. TCRdb's table, derived via immunoSEQ multiplex PCR, lists solely in-frame clones and lacks some. The sample has 130,000 or so clones; 80% to 90% are singletons. Source material: PBMCs. The receptors come from a woman aged 18-29 years in good health and CMV-seropositive.

The chain couples TRBV4-1 to TRBJ2-7; no firm D call. The CDR3 sequence is 13 residues long. V lost 2 bases and J lost 0, with 5 bases in between. Germline assignment: CDR1 MGHRA and CDR2 YSYEKL. CDR3 in amino acids: CASSQLRSYEQYF. CDR3 coding DNA: TGCGCCAGCAGCCAATTGCGCTCCTACGAGCAGTACTTC.

Points on this clone: Its ends do not fully match the called genes, so a read error is possible. The rearrangement links TRBV7-9 to TRBJ1-1, with 7 positions matching TRBD1. Germline-derived CDR1 and CDR2 are SEHNR and FQNEAQ (reference sequence). The CDR3 loop spans 12 amino acids. CDR3 sequence: CSSSPGQRPAFF. In DNA form, the CDR3 reads TGTTCCAGCAGCCCGGGACAGAGGCCAGCTTTCTTT.

V usage is TRBV27 and J usage is TRBJ1-2, with D tentatively TRBD1 (6 bases). Trimming removed 5 bases at V and 2 bases at J, with 9 bases between. Germline loops: CDR1 MNHEY, CDR2 SMNVEV (reference sequence). This CDR3 comprises 13 residues. Written as DNA, the CDR3 is TGTGCCAGCAGTAACAGGGTCAACTATGGCTACACCTTC. Protein sequence: CASSNRVNYGYTF.

The chain uses TRBV15 and TRBJ2-1; 8 bases match TRBD2. The CDR3 loop spans 14 amino acids. V gave up 6 bases and J gave up 5 bases; unmatched junction bases: 6. The germline V gene encodes CDR1 LNHNV and CDR2 YYDKDF (reference sequence). In nucleotides, the CDR3 is TGTGCCACCAGGAGGACTAGCTCGAACAATGAGCAGTTCTTC. It specifies CATRRTSSNNEQFF.

This clone was counted between two and nine times. The CDR3 protein is CAWSAGTDRVHF. In nucleotides, the CDR3 is TGTGCCTGGAGTGCGGGGACAGACCGGGTCCATTTT. The chain employs TRBV30 and TRBJ1-5; 7 positions match TRBD1. V was clipped by 1 base and J by 16 bases; unmatched bases: 10. The CDR3 is 12 amino acids. CDR1 and CDR2 from the germline V gene are GTSNPN and SVGIG (reference sequence).

The chain joins TRBV5-1 to TRBJ2-1, with D unresolved. Trimming cost V 4 bases and J 0 bases, with 8 bases left between them. From germline, CDR1 is SGHRS and CDR2 YFSETQ. The CDR3 runs 14 residues. CDR3 sequence reads: CASSPLSSYNEQFF. For the CDR3, the DNA is TGCGCCAGCAGCCCATTGAGCTCCTACAATGAGCAGTTCTTC.

The CDR3 loop reads CASIQTGGEQYF. In DNA form, the CDR3 reads TGTGCCAGCATTCAGACAGGGGGGGAGCAGTACTTC. This sequence joins TRBV6-5 and TRBJ2-7; 9 bases agree with TRBD1. CDR1 and CDR2 from the germline V gene are MNHEY and SVGAGI. V lost 7 bases to trimming and J lost 7 bases; unmatched junction nucleotides: 5. The CDR3 runs 12 residues.

The chain is built from TRBV15 and TRBJ2-5, with 8 nucleotides matching TRBD2. The V gene end was trimmed by 4 bases and the J gene end by 5 bases; junction bases not matched to a gene: 3. This CDR3 is built from 13 residues. Germline V gives CDR1 LNHNV, CDR2 YYDKDF (reference sequence). This CDR3 reads CATSTLAGETQYF. CDR3 nucleotide sequence: TGTGCCACCAGCACTTTAGCGGGGGAGACCCAGTACTTC.

To note about this clone: Mismatch with germline at one junction end may stem from a read error. This chain links TRBV7-9 with TRBJ2-3; no clear D gene. Germline-derived CDR1 and CDR2 are SEHNR and FQNEAQ (reference sequence). The length of the CDR3 is 12 residues. CDR3 sequence: CSSSFPSGTQYF. CDR3 DNA: TGTTCCAGCAGCTTCCCGAGTGGTACGCAGTATTTT. Filled out from reference TRBV7-9 and TRBJ2-3, the complete variable domain reads DTGVSQNPRHKITKRGQNVTFRCDPISEHNRLYWYRQTLGQGPEFLTYFQNEAQLEKSRLLSDRFSAERPKGSFSTLEIQRTEQGDSAMYLCSSSFPSGTQYFGPGTRLTVL.

CDR3 residues: CASSKRPGTGFDGYTF. The CDR3 nucleotides read TGCGCCAGCAGCAAAAGACCCGGGACAGGGTTTGACGGCTACACCTTC. J is TRBJ1-2 and V is TRBV5-1, with 9 bases lining up with TRBD1. CDR1 and CDR2 from the germline V gene are SGHRS and YFSETQ. Trimming cost V 4 bases and J 8 bases; bases outside gene matches: 15. This CDR3 region has 16 residues.

The rearrangement links TRBV4-2 to TRBJ2-5; 8 bases fit TRBD1. Germline CDR1 reads LGHNA; CDR2 reads YNFKEQ. The CDR3 contains 14 residues. The trim removed 1 base at V and 5 bases at J, leaving 3 bases unmatched. DNA of the CDR3: TGTGCCAGCAGCCAAGGACAGGGGTCGGAGACCCAGTACTTC. Its protein is CASSQGQGSETQYF.

This clone has a handful of counts. The chain couples TRBV2 to TRBJ1-1; 9 bases map to TRBD1. The V segment lost 6 bases and the J segment 1 base; nucleotides outside the gene matches: 9. The CDR3 is made up of 16 amino acids. Looked up from germline, CDR1 is SNHLY and CDR2 is FYNNEI. CDR3 in DNA: TGTGCCAGCAGGACTATGACAGGGGGGCAGAACACTGAAGCTTTCTTT. It is translated as CASRTMTGGQNTEAFF. Using reference TRBV2 and TRBJ1-1 for the parts outside the CDR3, the full variable domain is EPEVTQTPSHQVTQMGQEVILRCVPISNHLYFYWYRQILGQKVEFLVSFYNNEISEKSEIFDDQFSVERPDGSNFTLKIRSTKLEDSAMYFCASRTMTGGQNTEAFFGQGTRLTVV.

The chain combines TRBV6-1 with TRBJ1-6; D is unresolved. The V and J ends lost 6 bases and 6 bases respectively, with 6 bases between them. This CDR3 is built from 12 residues. Germline CDR1 reads MNHNS; CDR2 reads SASEGT. In DNA form, the CDR3 reads TGTGCCAGCAGGCAGGCTAATTCACCCCTCCACTTT. It codes for CASRQANSPLHF.